These 28 T cell receptor beta chains originate from one sample sequenced in a study of shared clonotypes between healthy human individuals. Profiled with immunoSEQ multiplex PCR; TCRdb holds only in-frame clones, not every one. The repertoire includes about 1 million clones, about 75% of them detected once, and roughly 1.5% sits in the top ten. The specimen sequenced was memory CD4+ T cells sorted from blood. As for subset: CD45RA-negative fraction. The receptors derive from a man aged 18 to 30 in good health.

This chain connects TRBV6-5 to TRBJ2-7; 8 bases are shared with TRBD1. This CDR3 region has 14 residues. Trimming at V came to 4 bases and at J to 7 bases, leaving 9 bases not matched to a gene. From germline, CDR1 is MNHEY and CDR2 SVGAGI. The CDR3 DNA reads TGTGCCAGCAGTTCCGGGACAGGCCCCTGGGAGCAGTACTTC. This translates into CASSSGTGPWEQYF.

This clone has a handful of counts. This sample includes further DNA sequences coding for the same CDR3. The chain uses TRBV6-5 and TRBJ1-5; 8 positions agree with TRBD1. CDR1 is MNHEY, CDR2 SVGAGI, per germline. There are 12 residues in the CDR3. The junction had 2 bases not matched to a gene; V was cut back by 6 bases and J by 7 bases. The CDR3 DNA sequence: TGTGCCAGCAGACAGGGGGAACAGCCCCAGCATTTT. Protein sequence: CASRQGEQPQHF.

With regard to this clone: This specimen includes other DNA sequences encoding the same CDR3. This rearrangement joins TRBV18 to TRBJ2-3; D gene ambiguous. Germline V gene lookup returns CDR1 KGHSH and CDR2 LQKENI. The CDR3 loop spans 13 amino acids. V was trimmed by 3 bases and J by 0 bases, leaving 4 bases between them. The CDR3 DNA sequence: TGTGCCAGCTCACCCCCTAGCACAGATACGCAGTATTTT. This gives the protein CASSPPSTDTQYF.

The gene calls are TRBV4-2 and TRBJ2-4; weak D call: TRBD2 (7 bases). The CDR3 loop spans 18 amino acids. The germline CDR1 and CDR2 sequences are LGHNA and YNFKEQ. V was shortened by 8 bases and J by 5 bases, with 28 bases between the two germline ends. Written as DNA, the CDR3 is TGTGCCAGCGAATCACGGAGGGGGGGCGATTTGAGGGAAAACATTCAGTACTTC. This gives the protein CASESRRGGDLRENIQYF.

The chain joins TRBV5-4 to TRBJ2-2; no reliable D call. The V end was cut by 4 bases, the J end by 0 bases, with 10 bases between. CDR3 length: 15 residues. CDR1 is SGHNT and CDR2 is YYREEE in the germline V gene (reference sequence). The CDR3 DNA sequence: TGTGCCAGCAGCGTGGACGGGCCGAACACCGGGGAGCTGTTTTTT. Translation: CASSVDGPNTGELFF.

V and J are TRBV10-3 and TRBJ1-5, with D possibly matching TRBD1 (5 bases). Between the trimmed V and J ends, which lost 0 bases and 3 bases, there was a span of 9 bases. CDR1 and CDR2 from the germline V gene are ENHRY and SYGVKD. The CDR3 loop spans 15 amino acids. The CDR3 region is CAISESPGLNQPQHF. The CDR3, as DNA: TGTGCCATCAGTGAGTCGCCGGGGCTCAATCAGCCCCAGCATTTT.

The CDR3 DNA sequence: TGTGCCAGTATTGAGACAGGCCTCACCGGGGAGCTGTTTTTT. Translation gives CASIETGLTGELFF. The chain carries TRBV19 and TRBJ2-2, with D possibly matching TRBD1 (6 bases). CDR1 and CDR2 from the germline V gene are LNHDA and SQIVND (reference sequence). This CDR3 is built from 14 residues. V dropped 7 bases and J dropped 4 bases, with 13 bases sitting between them.

V gene TRBV18 combines with J gene TRBJ2-3; 9 bases line up with TRBD2. The length of the CDR3 is 16 residues. Per germline, CDR1 KGHSH and CDR2 LQKENI. V trimming: 3 bases; J trimming: 0 bases; junction bases outside the gene matches: 4. Here the CDR3 DNA reads TGTGCCAGCTCACCTTTAACTAGCGGGAGCACAGATACGCAGTATTTT. Protein product: CASSPLTSGSTDTQYF.

The J gene is TRBJ2-3, the V gene TRBV7-3; D unclear. Trimming took off 1 base at V and 0 bases at J, with 5 bases between the two ends. Germline CDR1 and CDR2: SGHTA and FQGTGA. The CDR3 is made up of 14 amino acids. CDR3 amino acids: CASSLNPSTDTQYF. Here the CDR3 DNA reads TGTGCCAGCAGCTTAAACCCGAGCACAGATACGCAGTATTTT.

The chain joins TRBV5-1 to TRBJ1-3, with D possibly being TRBD1 (5 bases). CDR3 size: 15 residues. The ends were cut back, 0 bases at V and 3 bases at J, with 10 bases in the middle. Germline-derived CDR1 and CDR2 are SGHRS and YFSETQ. This CDR3 is CASSLEGTGGNTIYF. The CDR3 DNA is TGCGCCAGCAGCTTGGAAGGGACTGGTGGAAACACCATATATTTT.

The chain couples TRBV7-2 to TRBJ2-1; 10 bases map to TRBD1. The CDR3 consists of 15 residues. Germline V lookup: CDR1 SGHTA, CDR2 FQGNSA. Unmatched junction bases numbered 4, after V lost 1 base and J lost 7 bases. CDR3 sequence: CASSLGGTGANEQFF. The CDR3 DNA is TGTGCCAGCAGCTTAGGAGGGACAGGGGCGAATGAGCAGTTCTTC.

The chain employs TRBV27 and TRBJ1-6; 12 positions agree with TRBD1. Trimming cost V 5 bases and J 7 bases; bases outside gene matches: 6. CDR3 size: 16 residues. In germline, CDR1 is MNHEY, CDR2 SMNVEV (reference sequence). This chain's CDR3 is CASSPGTGGANSPLHF. CDR3 nucleotide sequence: TGTGCCAGCAGTCCCGGGACAGGGGGCGCGAATTCACCCCTCCACTTT.

The chain recombines TRBV5-5 with TRBJ2-3, with D maybe TRBD2 (5 bases). Germline values: CDR1 SGHKS, CDR2 YYEKEE (reference sequence). The CDR3 is 13 amino acids. V was shortened by 3 bases and J by 3 bases, with 8 bases between the two germline ends. CDR3 sequence reads: CASSSPGTDTQYF. CDR3 sequence (DNA): TGTGCCAGCAGCTCCCCGGGAACAGATACGCAGTATTTT. Based on the CDR3 plus reference TRBV5-5 and TRBJ2-3, the full variable domain is DAGVTQSPTHLIKTRGQQVTLRCSPISGHKSVSWYQQVLGQGPQFIFQYYEKEERGRGNFPDRFSARQFPNYSSELNVNALLLGDSALYLCASSSPGTDTQYFGPGTRLTVL.

V gene TRBV11-2 combines with J gene TRBJ2-2, with 10 bases matching TRBD2. V lost 1 base to trimming and J lost 7 bases; unmatched junction nucleotides: 6. The germline V gene has CDR1 SGHAT and CDR2 FQNNGV. This CDR3 has 16 residues. CDR3 coding DNA: TGTGCCAGCAGCTTAGCCACTAGCGGGACGGGCGGGGAGCTGTTTTTT. This sequence encodes CASSLATSGTGGELFF.

The chain carries TRBV5-4 and TRBJ2-2; D is ambiguous. This CDR3 contains 15 residues. Trimming shortened V by 0 bases and J by 2 bases, and 8 bases separated the two germline ends. Germline assignment: CDR1 SGHNT and CDR2 YYREEE (reference sequence). The CDR3 nucleotides are TGTGCCAGCAGCTTGGATCACGTTAACACCGGGGAGCTGTTTTTT. It specifies CASSLDHVNTGELFF.

The chain couples TRBV5-1 to TRBJ2-5; unclear D gene. Germline CDR1 is SGHRS and CDR2 is YFSETQ. V lost 4 bases, J lost 6 bases, and 10 bases lay in between. This CDR3 has 12 residues. CDR3 sequence (DNA): TGCGCCAGCAGCGAGGATGGCAAGACCCAGTACTTC. Translating gives CASSEDGKTQYF.

The chain couples TRBV5-1 to TRBJ1-1, with D unclear. The CDR3 spans 14 residues. Per the germline V gene, CDR1 is SGHRS and CDR2 is YFSETQ. V was cut by 3 bases and J by 8 bases, with 17 bases left in between. This chain's CDR3 is CASSSSPGVGEAFF. The CDR3 DNA reads as TGCGCCAGCAGCTCCTCCCCCGGGGTAGGAGAAGCTTTCTTT.

V usage is TRBV7-2 and J usage is TRBJ1-2; weak D call: TRBD1 (5 bases). Germline V gene lookup returns CDR1 SGHTA and CDR2 FQGNSA. V lost 0 bases and J lost 10, with 15 bases in between. This CDR3 is built from 14 residues. CDR3 loop: CASSLAGDGFDYTF. The DNA of the CDR3 is TGTGCCAGCAGCTTAGCAGGGGACGGGTTCGACTACACCTTC.

The V call is TRBV5-1, the J call TRBJ1-1; TRBD1 matches 8 bases. CDR3 length: 17 amino acids. Germline CDR1 is SGHRS and CDR2 is YFSETQ. Trimming took 0 bases from V and 0 from J; bases not matched to a gene: 7. CDR3: CASSLVGQGLVNTEAFF. The CDR3 nucleotides read TGCGCCAGCAGCTTGGTAGGACAGGGTTTGGTGAACACTGAAGCTTTCTTT.

In its sample, this clone was seen once. This specimen includes other DNA sequences encoding the same CDR3. The chain couples TRBV2 to TRBJ2-5, with D perhaps TRBD1 (6 bases). Trimming stripped 6 bases from V and 2 bases from J, with 10 bases between. Looked up from germline, CDR1 is SNHLY and CDR2 is FYNNEI. This CDR3 has 13 amino acids. DNA for the CDR3: TGTGCCAGCAGACAGGGACCGCAAGAGACCCAGTACTTC. Encoded protein: CASRQGPQETQYF.

About this clone itself: The sample holds other DNA sequences that translate to the same CDR3. V and J are TRBV9 and TRBJ2-7; unclear D gene. The V and J ends lost 0 bases and 3 bases respectively, with 7 bases between them. CDR1 is SGDLS, CDR2 YYNGEE, per germline. The CDR3 is made up of 13 amino acids. The CDR3 protein is CASSVGPDYEQYF. CDR3 nucleotides: TGTGCCAGCAGCGTAGGTCCGGACTACGAGCAGTACTTC.

The V call is TRBV13, the J call TRBJ1-1, with D hard to call. The V end was cut by 0 bases, the J end by 8 bases, with 13 bases between. CDR3 size: 14 residues. Per germline, CDR1 PRHDT and CDR2 FYEKMQ (reference sequence). CDR3 residues: CASSLGKQQTEAFF. In DNA, the CDR3 is TGTGCCAGCAGCTTAGGGAAACAGCAGACGGAAGCTTTCTTT.

This rearrangement joins TRBV18 to TRBJ2-1; perhaps TRBD2 as D (5 bases). V lost 0 bases, J lost 1 base, and 7 bases lay in between. The CDR3 contains 15 residues. Germline values: CDR1 KGHSH, CDR2 LQKENI. The CDR3: CASSPPSGSYNEQFF. The CDR3 DNA is TGTGCCAGCTCACCACCGTCGGGATCCTACAATGAGCAGTTCTTC.

The CDR3 sequence: CASSDSTGNQPQHF. CDR3 nucleotides: TGTGCCAGCAGCGACTCGACAGGGAATCAGCCCCAGCATTTT. This sequence joins TRBV9 and TRBJ1-5, with TRBD1 matching 7 bases. This CDR3 region has 14 residues. Germline-derived CDR1 and CDR2 are SGDLS and YYNGEE. J lost 4 bases, V lost 3 bases, and 4 bases had no gene match.

This chain uses TRBV11-2 with TRBJ1-1; 7 bases match TRBD1. Trimming removed 4 bases from V and 0 bases from J; junction bases left unmatched: 5. Germline CDR1 and CDR2: SGHAT and FQNNGV. CDR3 length: 15 amino acids. DNA of the CDR3: TGTGCCAGCAGCTCACTGAGGGGGCTGAACACTGAAGCTTTCTTT. This sequence encodes CASSSLRGLNTEAFF.

The chain links TRBV30 to TRBJ2-3; D is undetermined. The germline CDR1 and CDR2 sequences are GTSNPN and SVGIG (reference sequence). The CDR3 has 14 residues. Trimming pared 0 bases from V and 2 bases from J, leaving 9 bases between. The CDR3 DNA reads TGTGCCTGGAGTGTAGGGCAGACCACAGATACGCAGTATTTT. Translation gives CAWSVGQTTDTQYF.

V is TRBV5-4 and J is TRBJ2-3; D perhaps matches TRBD2 (6 bases). V lost 0 bases, J lost 4 bases, and 9 bases lay in between. CDR3 length equals 14 residues. Germline CDR1 reads SGHNT; CDR2 reads YYREEE (reference sequence). The CDR3 here is CASSLAASADTQYF. The CDR3, as DNA: TGTGCCAGCAGCTTGGCGGCTAGCGCAGATACGCAGTATTTT.

The chain links TRBV7-8 to TRBJ1-2, with 7 nucleotides matching TRBD1. The CDR3 totals 14 residues. With 5 bases clipped from V and 7 bases from J, the junction kept 10 bases outside the gene matches. Germline-derived CDR1 and CDR2 are SGHVS and FQNEAQ. CDR3 DNA sequence: TGTGCCAGCAGCACTAACGGCAGGGGGAGTGGCTACACCTTC. Translating gives CASSTNGRGSGYTF.